The present entry profiles one T cell receptor (beta chain) with its context. Authors' methods: Cell counts per sample came from amplifying reference gene primers. Using immunoSEQ multiplex PCR, the repertoire was profiled, and TCRdb retains in-frame clones only, with some absent. The D gene and trimming were derived from the DNA, and the V and J assignments and clone size from that table. The sample carries fewer than 200,000 clones, 65% to 85% recorded once. The data are from a study of blood T cell repertoires in COVID-19. For the study at large: The United States, Italy and Spain supplied acute and convalescent COVID-19 samples.

Germline CDR1 reads SGHVS; CDR2 reads FQNEAQ. V was cut by 3 bases and J by 1 base, with 12 bases left in between. This CDR3 region has 15 residues. The chain carries TRBV7-8 and TRBJ1-1; D perhaps matches TRBD1 (5 bases). The material sequenced was PBMCs or T cells enriched from blood (not recorded which). The receptor comes from a woman aged 25 to 39 who had been exposed to COVID-19. Here the CDR3 DNA reads TGTGCCAGCAGCTTGCCGACAGTACCGAACACTGAAGCTTTCTTT. This encodes CASSLPTVPNTEAFF.